This TCR beta chain comes out of a study of cytomegalovirus exposure and HLA in healthy donors. Study outcomes and limitations: Likely technical artifact: a cluster of highly shared sequence variants. 150 to 200 TCR beta chains were listed as cytomegalovirus-associated.

With 60 Vbeta and 13 Jbeta primers, the PCR was carried out. Authors' data handling: Around 11 million of tens of millions of unique TCR beta chains were shared, per a later count. Produced via immunoSEQ multiplex PCR; TCRdb's table is partial and in-frame only. Clone size and V and J calls were adopted from that table, with D and trimming inferred from the DNA. The sample includes roughly 100,000 clones, 69% seen only once; the top ten take roughly 3.2%. This CDR3 spans 12 amino acids. Trimming left V 4 bases short and J 5 bases short, with 7 bases between. Germline V gene sequence: CDR1 MDHEN, CDR2 SYDVKM. This clone has more than one count but fewer than ten. What it binds is not known.

Sequenced input: PBMCs. The source is a man aged 25 to 40 in good health and CMV-seronegative. The gene calls are TRBV28 and TRBJ2-3, with D uncertain. In nucleotides, the CDR3 is TGTGCCAGCAGTTCCCTCGGAGATACGCAGTATTTT. Translation gives CASSSLGDTQYF.